The TCR beta chain under discussion was sequenced for a study of T cell responses to AZD1222 COVID-19 vaccine. Study-wide results and caveats: Spike was spanned by vaccine-associated CD4 TCRs, which were dominant at 160-218 and 743-854. Repertoire sampling was restricted to post-peak T cell response timepoints. Donors in the cohort were predominantly white British and more often female, and clonal diversity was possibly underestimated. Among AZD1222 vaccinees, only 5 to 7 were seropositive at baseline.

The protocol was immunoSEQ multiplex PCR, while the TCRdb copy is restricted to in-frame clones and leaves out a portion. Of about 120,000 clones detected, 91% appear once; the ten largest clones hold about 5.3%. A word on this clone: The antigen is unknown.

Germline V CDR1 and CDR2: MNHEY, SMNVEV (reference sequence). The CDR3 has 15 residues. The junction had 11 bases not matched to a gene; V was cut back by 6 bases and J by 3 bases. The source of this sequence is an adult in good health. The chain couples TRBV27 to TRBJ2-7, with 7 bases identical to TRBD1. The sample in question was peripheral blood, obtained on day 0 of AZD1222 vaccination. The CDR3 is CASRHNRDSYYEQYF. The CDR3 nucleotides are TGTGCCAGCAGGCATAACCGGGACAGTTACTACGAGCAGTACTTC.